Each of the 14 T cell receptor beta chains below was sequenced from the same sample in a study of T cells after yellow fever vaccination (dated by TCRdb to between 2018 and 2020). Explained via the paper, the treatment or condition label denotes: live attenuated yellow fever vaccine strain. Libraries were prepared through 5' RACE. This sample was sequenced with an Illumina NovaSeq 6000. TCRdb handled the public reads itself, with Q25 trimming in fastp and clone calling in MiXCR, and kept productive beta chains. Rows matching on CDR3 protein sequence are summarized as one entry with the most common DNA and genes. The table for this sample lists hundreds of thousands of distinct CDR3 sequences; roughly a sixth of them were counted only once. 15% to 20% of the sample is in the top ten clones. Sequenced here: PBMCs, sampled before the yellow fever booster vaccination. These receptor sequences come from a man between 18 and 29 years old who received the YFV17D yellow fever vaccine.

The rearrangement links TRBV29-1 to TRBJ2-2; D ambiguous. V was pared by 7 bases and J by 4 bases, with 13 bases between. Per the germline V gene, CDR1 is SQVTM and CDR2 is ANQGSEA. This CDR3 contains 13 residues. The CDR3: CSGGERITGELFF. CDR3 DNA: TGCAGCGGTGGGGAACGTATCACCGGGGAGCTGTTTTTT.

This clonotype was detected a few times. The chain is built from TRBV5-1 and TRBJ2-1; D is perhaps TRBD1 or TRBD2 (5 bases each). The CDR3 has 14 amino acids. The germline V gene has CDR1 SGHRS and CDR2 YFSETQ. V was cut by 6 bases and J by 6 bases, with 16 bases left in between. The CDR3 loop is CASIPGPPGNEQFF. CDR3 nucleotide sequence: TGCGCCAGCATCCCGGGGCCCCCCGGCAATGAGCAGTTCTTC.

The sample holds a few counts of this clonotype. V and J are TRBV29-1 and TRBJ2-3; 11 bases line up with TRBD2. V dropped 0 bases and J dropped 4; count of bases not matched to a gene: 18. This CDR3 region has 20 residues. Germline CDR1 SQVTM, CDR2 ANQGSEA. The CDR3 DNA reads as TGCAGCGTTGAAGATCCCCGGACAGCTCTACTAGCGGGGGAGGCAGATACGCAGTATTTT. As protein: CSVEDPRTALLAGEADTQYF.

This clonotype was found a few times. The chain has TRBV7-9 and TRBJ2-2; TRBD1 is a possible D gene (5 bases). V lost 3 bases, J lost 5 bases, and 16 bases lay in between. This CDR3 spans 16 amino acids. Looked up from germline, CDR1 is SEHNR and CDR2 is FQNEAQ (reference sequence). CDR3: CASSLGQGWTTGELFF. The CDR3 DNA follows: TGTGCCAGCAGCTTGGGGCAGGGTTGGACGACCGGGGAGCTGTTTTTT.

This chain uses TRBV10-3 with TRBJ1-2; a weak D match, TRBD1 (5 bases). V lost 0 bases to trimming and J lost 7 bases, with 12 bases between them. Germline V gene data show CDR1 as ENHRY and CDR2 as SYGVKD. This CDR3 comprises 14 residues. This CDR3 is CAISESRWGVGYTF. The DNA for the CDR3 is TGTGCCATCAGTGAGTCGAGGTGGGGCGTTGGCTACACCTTC.

The rearrangement uses TRBV5-1 and TRBJ2-1; 8 nucleotides align to TRBD2. CDR1 is SGHRS, CDR2 YFSETQ, per germline. The CDR3 spans 14 residues. V gave up 6 bases and J gave up 7 bases; unmatched junction bases: 9. The CDR3 DNA reads TGCGCCAGCACCGTTATCGGGGGGGCTAATGAGCAGTTCTTC. Translated: CASTVIGGANEQFF. Together with reference TRBV5-1 and TRBJ2-1, the CDR3 gives the full variable domain: KAGVTQTPRYLIKTRGQQVTLSCSPISGHRSVSWYQQTPGQGLQFLFEYFSETQRNKGNFPGRFSGRQFSNSRSEMNVSTLELGDSALYLCASTVIGGANEQFFGPGTRLTVL.

The chain links TRBV5-1 to TRBJ2-1; TRBD2 agrees at 13 bases. The germline V gene has CDR1 SGHRS and CDR2 YFSETQ. Trimming took 5 bases from V and 3 from J; bases not matched to a gene: 8. The CDR3 has 17 residues. The CDR3, as DNA: TGCGCCAGCAGTTTGACTAGCGGGGGGCCTTACTACAATGAGCAGTTCTTC. Residues: CASSLTSGGPYYNEQFF.

This clonotype was detected only a few times. The CDR3 protein is CASSSETSGVYEQYF. The CDR3 DNA reads TGTGCCAGCAGTTCAGAGACTAGCGGGGTGTACGAGCAGTACTTC. J is TRBJ2-7 and V is TRBV6-2 or TRBV6-3; 11 bases match TRBD2. CDR3 length: 15 amino acids. The germline CDR1 and CDR2 sequences are MNHEY and SVGEGT. Trimming removed 4 bases from V and 4 bases from J; junction bases left unmatched: 6.

This clonotype was observed a few times. This sequence joins TRBV29-1 and TRBJ2-7; tentatively, D is TRBD1 or TRBD2 (5 bases each). The V and J ends lost 3 bases and 1 base respectively, with 13 bases between them. The CDR3 runs 14 residues. Per germline, CDR1 SQVTM and CDR2 ANQGSEA. CDR3 sequence reads: CSVETGRKSYEQYF. The CDR3 DNA follows: TGCAGCGTTGAGACGGGACGGAAGTCCTACGAGCAGTACTTC.

There are a few counts of this clonotype. V gene TRBV13 combines with J gene TRBJ2-2, with D perhaps matching TRBD2 (7 bases). This CDR3 contains 16 residues. Germline CDR1 PRHDT, CDR2 FYEKMQ (reference sequence). The V end lost 5 bases, the J end lost 6 bases, and 19 bases lay between the germline ends. CDR3 nucleotide sequence: TGTGCCAGCAGCGCCGGTACTATCGGGGGGCCCGGGGAGCTGTTTTTT. It is translated as CASSAGTIGGPGELFF.

This clonotype showed up just a few times. The V gene is TRBV10-1, the J gene TRBJ1-1; D ambiguous. Trimming stripped 5 bases from V and 1 base from J, with 8 bases between. CDR3 size: 13 residues. Germline loops: CDR1 WNHNN, CDR2 SYGVQD (reference sequence). The chain's CDR3 is CASSSSTNTEAFF. In DNA, the CDR3 is TGCGCCAGCAGTAGCTCCACGAACACTGAAGCTTTCTTT.

The CDR3 is CASSSYSNRDEQFF. The CDR3 DNA reads TGTGCCAGCAGTTCCTACTCCAATAGGGATGAGCAGTTCTTC. The chain uses TRBV6-6 and TRBJ2-1; no reliable D call. The V gene's germline CDR1 is MNHNY and CDR2 SVGAGI (reference sequence). Trimming removed 4 bases at V and 8 bases at J, with 15 bases between. This CDR3 region has 14 residues.

The chain recombines TRBV20-1 with TRBJ1-2; D is unresolved. The CDR3 sequence is 14 residues long. Germline CDR1 DFQATT, CDR2 SNEGSKA (reference sequence). The V end was cut by 3 bases, the J end by 6 bases, with 17 bases between. In DNA form, the CDR3 reads TGCAGTGCTAGGGGTCGGGGTGAACTCGATGGCTACACCTTC. This translates into CSARGRGELDGYTF.

The rearrangement uses TRBV6-2 or TRBV6-3 and TRBJ2-5; 8 positions match TRBD2. The CDR3 is made up of 14 amino acids. Per germline, CDR1 MNHEY and CDR2 SVGEGT. The trim removed 4 bases at V and 4 bases at J, leaving 5 bases unmatched. In nucleotides, the CDR3 is TGTGCCAGCAGTTCGGGGGGGCGGGCAGAGACCCAGTACTTC. It codes for CASSSGGRAETQYF.